Given below is one T cell receptor (beta chain) in context. Its matching antigen is unknown. The source of the sample is a study of cytomegalovirus exposure and HLA in healthy donors. Researchers ran the PCR with 60 Vbeta and 13 Jbeta primers. The data were produced by immunoSEQ multiplex PCR, yet TCRdb's version contains in-frame clones alone and is incomplete. The sample table sets out about 50,000 clones. Overall study results and limits: Earlier analysis yielded a pattern in which most TCR beta V segments were productive about 87% or about 30% of the time.

With 4 bases clipped from V and 5 bases from J, the junction kept 11 bases outside the gene matches. Germline V lookup: CDR1 ENHRY, CDR2 SYGVKD. The CDR3 has 16 residues. The sequence derives from a young man in good health and CMV-seropositive. The chain combines TRBV10-3 with TRBJ2-7, with 10 bases identical to TRBD1. Sequencing was carried out using PBMCs. The CDR3: CAISGLLDRGVNEQYF. CDR3 bases: TGTGCCATCAGTGGCTTATTGGACAGGGGGGTGAACGAGCAGTACTTC.